This T cell receptor (beta chain) was observed in a study of cytomegalovirus exposure and HLA in healthy donors. The sample holds a few counts of this clone. This may arise from a read error, as a much more abundant clone is one base away. This CDR3 spans 12 amino acids. Germline V gives CDR1 SEHNR, CDR2 FQNEAQ (reference sequence). Trimming removed 5 bases at V and 0 bases at J, with 5 bases between. A multiplex PCR was run with 60 Vbeta primers and 13 Jbeta primers. Libraries were prepared by immunoSEQ multiplex PCR; TCRdb keeps only in-frame clonotypes and omits some of them. This sample has 150,000 or so clones, with about 74% found just once.

This clonotype was obtained from a man aged 18-30 years in good health and CMV-seropositive. The chain uses TRBV7-9 and TRBJ2-7; no definite D call. The sample consisted of PBMCs. The CDR3 DNA reads as TGTGCCAGCAGCCCTTTCTCCTACGAGCAGTACTTC. This codes for CASSPFSYEQYF.